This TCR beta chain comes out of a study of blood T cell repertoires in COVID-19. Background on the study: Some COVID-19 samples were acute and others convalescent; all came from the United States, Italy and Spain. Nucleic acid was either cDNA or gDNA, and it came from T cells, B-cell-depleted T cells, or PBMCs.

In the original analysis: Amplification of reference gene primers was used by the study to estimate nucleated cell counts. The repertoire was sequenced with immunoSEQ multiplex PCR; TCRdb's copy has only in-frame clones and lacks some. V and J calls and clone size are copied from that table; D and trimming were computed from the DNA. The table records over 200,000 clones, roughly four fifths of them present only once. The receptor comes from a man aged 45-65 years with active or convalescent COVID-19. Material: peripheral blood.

The CDR3 coding sequence is TGTGCCTGGAATTCAGGGGTAGTAGACACTGAAGCTTTCTTT. This translates into CAWNSGVVDTEAFF. The chain uses TRBV30 and TRBJ1-1; weak D call: TRBD1 (6 bases). V lost 4 bases to trimming and J lost 3 bases, with 15 bases between them. Germline loops: CDR1 GTSNPN, CDR2 SVGIG (reference sequence). The CDR3 has 14 residues.